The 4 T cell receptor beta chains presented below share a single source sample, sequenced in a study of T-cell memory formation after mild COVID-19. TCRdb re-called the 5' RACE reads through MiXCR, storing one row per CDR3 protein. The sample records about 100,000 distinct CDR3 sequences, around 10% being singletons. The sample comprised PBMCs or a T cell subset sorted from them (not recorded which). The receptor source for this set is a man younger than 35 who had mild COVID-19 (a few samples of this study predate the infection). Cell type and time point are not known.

This chain's CDR3 is CASSGLTDNTEAFF. CDR3 DNA sequence: TGTGCCAGCAGTGGGTTGACAGATAACACTGAAGCTTTCTTT. The genes are TRBV6-2 or TRBV6-3 and TRBJ1-1; the D gene is possibly TRBD1 (5 bases). V lost 5 bases and J 2 bases, leaving 12 bases between the germline ends. Germline V gene lookup returns CDR1 MNHEY and CDR2 SVGEGT. The CDR3 extends over 14 amino acids.

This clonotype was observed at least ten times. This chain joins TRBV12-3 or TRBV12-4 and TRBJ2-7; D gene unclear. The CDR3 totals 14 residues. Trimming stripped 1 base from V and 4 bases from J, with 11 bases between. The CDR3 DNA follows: TGTGCCAGCAGTTTAGACCTCGCAGGTTACGAGCAGTACTTC. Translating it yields CASSLDLAGYEQYF.

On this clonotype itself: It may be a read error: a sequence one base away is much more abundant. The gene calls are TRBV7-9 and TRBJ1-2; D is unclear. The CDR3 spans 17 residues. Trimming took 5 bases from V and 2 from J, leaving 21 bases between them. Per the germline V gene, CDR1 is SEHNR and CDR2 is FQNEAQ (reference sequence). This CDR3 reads CASSTSIAEIENYGYTF. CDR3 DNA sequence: TGTGCCAGCAGCACCTCTATCGCCGAAATTGAAAACTATGGCTACACCTTC.

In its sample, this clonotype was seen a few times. This chain's CDR3 is CASRSGYTEAFF. CDR3 sequence (DNA): TGTGCCAGCCGAAGCGGGTACACTGAAGCTTTCTTT. This chain joins TRBV6-5 and TRBJ1-1; D uncertain. The CDR3 runs 12 residues. Trimming removed 8 bases at V and 3 bases at J, with 10 bases between. The germline gives CDR1 MNHEY, CDR2 SVGAGI.